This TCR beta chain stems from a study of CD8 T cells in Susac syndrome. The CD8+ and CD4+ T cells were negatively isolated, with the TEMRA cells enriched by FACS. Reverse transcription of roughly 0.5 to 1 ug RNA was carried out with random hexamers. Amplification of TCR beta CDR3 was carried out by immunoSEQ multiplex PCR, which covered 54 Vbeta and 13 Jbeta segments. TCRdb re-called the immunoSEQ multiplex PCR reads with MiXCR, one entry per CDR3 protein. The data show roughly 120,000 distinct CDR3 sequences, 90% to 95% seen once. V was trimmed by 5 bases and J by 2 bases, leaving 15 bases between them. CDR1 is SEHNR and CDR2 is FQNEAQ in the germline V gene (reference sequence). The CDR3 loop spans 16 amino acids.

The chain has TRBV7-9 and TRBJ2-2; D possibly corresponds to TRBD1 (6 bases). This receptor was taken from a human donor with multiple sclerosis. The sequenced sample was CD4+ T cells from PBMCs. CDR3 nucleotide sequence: TGTGCCAGCAGCGGCGCGAGGGGGAGAAACACCGGGGAGCTGTTTTTT. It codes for CASSGARGRNTGELFF. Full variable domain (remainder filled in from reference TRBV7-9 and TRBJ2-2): DTGVSQNPRHKITKRGQNVTFRCDPISEHNRLYWYRQTLGQGPEFLTYFQNEAQLEKSRLLSDRFSAERPKGSFSTLEIQRTEQGDSAMYLCASSGARGRNTGELFFGEGSRLTVL.